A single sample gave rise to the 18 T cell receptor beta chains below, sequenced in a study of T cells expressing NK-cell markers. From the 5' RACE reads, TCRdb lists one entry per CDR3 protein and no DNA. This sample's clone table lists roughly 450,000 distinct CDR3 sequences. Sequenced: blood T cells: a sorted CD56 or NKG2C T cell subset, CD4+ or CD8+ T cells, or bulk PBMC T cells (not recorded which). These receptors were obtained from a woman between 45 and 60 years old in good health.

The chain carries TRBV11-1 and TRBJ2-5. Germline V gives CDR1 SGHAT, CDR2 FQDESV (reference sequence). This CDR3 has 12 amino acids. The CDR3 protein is CASSLDDETQYF. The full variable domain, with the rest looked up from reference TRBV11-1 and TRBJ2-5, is EAEVAQSPRYKITEKSQAVAFWCDPISGHATLYWYRQILGQGPELLVQFQDESVVDDSQLPKDRFSAERLKGVDSTLKIQPAELGDSAMYLCASSLDDETQYFGPGTRLLVL.

CDR3 loop: CASSQDGTSGRSSEQFF. The genes are TRBV3-1 and TRBJ2-1; absent DNA, TCRdb's TRBD2 call cannot be checked. The CDR3 is 17 residues long. Germline CDR1 and CDR2: LGHDT and YNNKEL (reference sequence).

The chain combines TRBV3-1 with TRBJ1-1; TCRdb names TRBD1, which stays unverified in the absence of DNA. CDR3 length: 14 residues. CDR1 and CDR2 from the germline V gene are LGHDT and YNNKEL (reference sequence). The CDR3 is CASSQGPGPLGAFF.

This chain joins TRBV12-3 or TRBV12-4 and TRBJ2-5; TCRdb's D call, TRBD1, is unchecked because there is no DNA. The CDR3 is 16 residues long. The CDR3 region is CASSSQKKGGQETQYF.

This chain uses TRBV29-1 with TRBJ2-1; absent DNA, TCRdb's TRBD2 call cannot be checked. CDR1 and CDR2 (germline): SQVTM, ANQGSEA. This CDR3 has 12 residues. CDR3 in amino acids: CSVLELANEQFF.

CDR3 in amino acids: CASRNWENTEAFF. V gene TRBV6-1 combines with J gene TRBJ1-1. The germline V gene has CDR1 MNHNS and CDR2 SASEGT. The CDR3 length is 13 residues.

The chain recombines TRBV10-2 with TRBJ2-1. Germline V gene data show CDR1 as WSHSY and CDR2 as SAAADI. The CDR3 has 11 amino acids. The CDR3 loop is CASSESISQFF.

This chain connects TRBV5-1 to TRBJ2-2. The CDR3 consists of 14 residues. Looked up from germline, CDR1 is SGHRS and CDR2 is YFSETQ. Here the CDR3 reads CASTSATNTGELFF.

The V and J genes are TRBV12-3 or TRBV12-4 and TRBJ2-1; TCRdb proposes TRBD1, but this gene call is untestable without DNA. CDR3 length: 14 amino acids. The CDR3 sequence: CASRKNRVPNEQFF.

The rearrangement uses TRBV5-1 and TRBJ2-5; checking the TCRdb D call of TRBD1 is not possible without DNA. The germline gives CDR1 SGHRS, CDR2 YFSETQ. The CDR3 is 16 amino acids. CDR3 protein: CASSYQGQGQQETQYF.

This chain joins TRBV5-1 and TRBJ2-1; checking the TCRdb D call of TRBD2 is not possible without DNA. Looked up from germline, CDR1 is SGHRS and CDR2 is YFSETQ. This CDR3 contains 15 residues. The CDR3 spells CASSLGLGSNNEQFF.

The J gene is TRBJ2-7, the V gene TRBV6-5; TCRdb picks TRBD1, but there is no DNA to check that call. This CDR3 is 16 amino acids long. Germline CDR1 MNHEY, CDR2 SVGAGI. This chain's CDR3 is CASSYFGGDSSYEQYF.

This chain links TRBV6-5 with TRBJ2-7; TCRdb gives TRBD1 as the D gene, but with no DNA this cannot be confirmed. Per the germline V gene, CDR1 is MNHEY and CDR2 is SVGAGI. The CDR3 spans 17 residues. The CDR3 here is CASSYNPRGTLDSEQYF.

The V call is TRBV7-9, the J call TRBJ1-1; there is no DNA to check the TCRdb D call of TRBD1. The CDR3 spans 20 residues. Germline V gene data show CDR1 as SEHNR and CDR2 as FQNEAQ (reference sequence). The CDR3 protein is CASSHGRGRQGQFGITEAFF.

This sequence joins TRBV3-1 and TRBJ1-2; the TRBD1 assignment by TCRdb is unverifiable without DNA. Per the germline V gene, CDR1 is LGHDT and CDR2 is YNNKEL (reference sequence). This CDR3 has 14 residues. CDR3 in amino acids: CASSQAVVTGGYTF. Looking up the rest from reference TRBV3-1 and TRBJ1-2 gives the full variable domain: DTAVSQTPKYLVTQMGNDKSIKCEQNLGHDTMYWYKQDSKKFLKIMFSYNNKELIINETVPNRFSPKSPDKAHLNLHINSLELGDSAVYFCASSQAVVTGGYTFGSGTRLTVV.

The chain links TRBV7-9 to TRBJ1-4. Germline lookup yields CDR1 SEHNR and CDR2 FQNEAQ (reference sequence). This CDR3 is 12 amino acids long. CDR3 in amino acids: CASSPREEKLFF.

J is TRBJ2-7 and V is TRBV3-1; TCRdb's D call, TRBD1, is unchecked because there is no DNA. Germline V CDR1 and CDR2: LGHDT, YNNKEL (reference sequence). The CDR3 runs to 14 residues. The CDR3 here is CASSPQGITYEQYF.

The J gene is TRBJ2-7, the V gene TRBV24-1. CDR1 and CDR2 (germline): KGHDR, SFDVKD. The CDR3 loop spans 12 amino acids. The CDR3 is CATSWGAYEQYF.